This T cell receptor beta chain emerged from a study of blood T cell repertoires in COVID-19. In the study overall: Donors in the United States, Italy and Spain gave samples during acute or convalescent COVID-19.

This clone was recorded only once. The Seattle patients, enrolled during active infection, were followed longitudinally. The protocol was immunoSEQ multiplex PCR, while the TCRdb copy is restricted to in-frame clones and leaves out a portion. Of over 100,000 clones in the sample, approximately 86% were seen once. V lost 5 bases and J lost 4; bases outside the gene matches: 7. The CDR3 spans 16 residues. Germline V gene data show CDR1 as SGHNT and CDR2 as YENEEA. The receptor's source is a woman aged 70-85 years with COVID-19, enrolled during active disease. The sample consisted of peripheral blood. The rearrangement joins TRBV11-3 to TRBJ2-2; 10 bases are a match to TRBD1. CDR3 sequence (DNA): TGTGCCAGCAGCCCCGACAGGGGGCAGGGCACCGGGGAGCTGTTTTTT. This translates into CASSPDRGQGTGELFF.